These T cell receptor beta chains were read from a single sample in a study of vaccination and CD4 T cells after COVID-19. TCRdb reprocessed the PCR reads via MiXCR and lists one record per CDR3 protein. The sample holds fewer than 15,000 distinct CDR3 sequences; around two fifths are singletons and the top ten take about 10%. These receptors' antigens are unknown. The sequenced sample consisted of CD4+ T cells from blood, cultured in vitro. The receptors were sampled from a human donor who had recovered from COVID-19. Each CDR3 is given with its conserved first and last residue. D genes are given only for firm matches. Clone size is stated in some rows and not others, as once, few, many or a class when expanded.

cdr3_length j_call v_call d_call clone_size cdr3_aa cdr3_nt
14 TRBJ1-4 TRBV6-4 . . CASSPTATNEKLFF TGTGCCAGCAGTCCGACAGCAACTAATGAAAAACTGTTTTTT
16 TRBJ2-7 TRBV14 . . CASSQATGRSSYEQYF TGTGCCAGCAGCCAGGCCACAGGGAGGAGCTCCTACGAGCAGTACTTC
19 TRBJ2-7 TRBV20-1 . few CSARYASDPFRRPSYEQYF TGCAGTGCTAGATATGCCTCTGACCCATTCCGACGTCCATCCTACGAGCAGTACTTC
14 TRBJ2-4 TRBV18 . . CASSPGVDKNIQYF TGTGCCAGCTCACCCGGGGTGGACAAAAACATTCAGTACTTC
16 TRBJ2-1 TRBV5-4 TRBD2 . CASSLFGLAGGDEQFF TGTGCCAGCAGCTTGTTTGGACTAGCGGGAGGGGATGAGCAGTTCTTC
16 TRBJ1-4 TRBV6-1 TRBD1 . CASSEVDGTGEEKLFF TGTGCCAGCAGTGAAGTTGATGGGACAGGGGAGGAAAAACTGTTTTTT
17 TRBJ1-2 TRBV19 TRBD1 . CASSLRRDRAINYGYTF TGTGCCAGTAGCTTACGACGGGACAGGGCCATTAACTATGGCTACACCTTC
16 TRBJ1-6 TRBV7-6 TRBD1 few CASSLRRQGGNSPLHF TGTGCCAGCAGCTTACGAAGACAGGGGGGCAATTCACCCCTCCACTTT
12 TRBJ1-2 TRBV2 . . CASRTEARGYTF TGTGCCAGCAGGACAGAAGCGCGGGGCTACACCTTC
11 TRBJ2-3 TRBV24-1 . few CATKQSDTQYF TGTGCCACAAAACAGAGTGATACGCAGTATTTT
13 TRBJ2-5 TRBV28 TRBD1 . CASGTVSRETQYF TGTGCCAGCGGGACAGTCTCTAGGGAGACCCAGTACTTC
14 TRBJ2-3 TRBV6-1 . . CATRWGASTDTQYF TGTGCCACCCGATGGGGGGCTTCCACAGATACGCAGTATTTT
13 TRBJ1-1 TRBV6-2/TRBV6-3 . few CASRKTAGGEAFF TGTGCCAGCAGAAAGACAGCTGGCGGTGAAGCTTTCTTT
13 TRBJ1-1 TRBV20-1 . few CSARADGNTEAFF TGCAGTGCTAGGGCCGACGGGAACACTGAAGCTTTCTTT
14 TRBJ2-5 TRBV20-1 TRBD2 . CSARAGVLQETQYF TGCAGTGCTAGGGCGGGAGTGTTACAAGAGACCCAGTACTTC
13 TRBJ2-3 TRBV20-1 TRBD2 once CSGREGRTDTQYF TGCAGTGGACGGGAGGGCCGCACAGATACGCAGTATTTT
14 TRBJ2-7 TRBV11-2 . . CASSLRGAQGEQYF TGTGCCAGCAGCTTAAGAGGGGCGCAGGGCGAGCAGTACTTC
12 TRBJ2-7 TRBV2 TRBD2 . CASTGLDYEQYF TGTGCCAGCACGGGACTAGACTACGAGCAGTACTTC
16 TRBJ1-5 TRBV24-1 . few CATSDSELGGNQPQHF TGTGCCACCAGTGATTCTGAGTTAGGAGGTAATCAGCCCCAGCATTTT
15 TRBJ2-7 TRBV21-1 . few CASSKLRTATYEQYF TGTGCCAGCAGCAAACTAAGGACAGCGACCTACGAGCAGTACTTC
14 TRBJ2-1 TRBV20-1 . . CSASVSARGNEQFF TGCAGTGCTAGTGTGAGCGCGAGGGGCAATGAGCAGTTCTTC
13 TRBJ2-5 TRBV10-3 . . CAISERPQETQYF TGTGCCATCAGTGAACGTCCCCAAGAGACCCAGTACTTC
18 TRBJ2-6 TRBV21-1 . . CATMPQRAVRSGANVLTF TGTGCCACTATGCCCCAACGGGCAGTCCGGTCTGGGGCCAACGTCCTGACTTTC
15 TRBJ1-5 TRBV28 . . CASSLSGYFIKPQHF TGTGCCAGCAGTTTATCGGGGTATTTCATCAAGCCCCAGCATTTT
13 TRBJ2-5 TRBV10-1 . . CASSESGSPARYF TGCGCCAGCAGTGAGTCGGGCAGCCCAGCTCGGTACTTC
14 TRBJ2-7 TRBV10-3 . . CAISEQGSGDEQYF TGTGCCATCAGTGAACAGGGCTCCGGTGACGAGCAGTACTTC
13 TRBJ2-7 TRBV20-1 TRBD2 few CSARAAGVGEQYF TGCAGTGCTAGAGCAGCGGGAGTGGGCGAGCAGTACTTC
15 TRBJ1-6 TRBV18 . . CASSPWTADNSPLHF TGTGCCAGCTCACCGTGGACAGCCGATAATTCACCCCTCCACTTT
16 TRBJ2-7 TRBV6-1 . . CASSESLVGQVGEQYF TGTGCCAGCAGTGAATCCTTGGTCGGGCAGGTTGGCGAGCAGTACTTC
14 TRBJ1-5 TRBV27 . few CASSSRGRDQPQHF TGTGCCAGCAGTTCCCGGGGGCGCGATCAGCCCCAGCATTTT
15 TRBJ1-5 TRBV20-1 . . CSARDSVGGGQPQHF TGCAGTGCTAGAGATTCAGTGGGGGGGGGTCAGCCCCAGCATTTT